The 24 T cell receptor beta chains in this list originate from one sample, sequenced in a study of cytomegalovirus exposure and HLA in healthy donors. A multiplex PCR was run with 60 Vbeta primers and 13 Jbeta primers. Repertoires were generated with immunoSEQ multiplex PCR, while TCRdb's copy carries only in-frame clones and drops some. The sample carries about 150,000 clones, roughly 84% recorded once. Sequenced material: PBMCs. Receptors were obtained from a boy aged 2 to 10 in good health and CMV-seronegative.

This chain uses TRBV2 with TRBJ2-1, with 11 bases matching TRBD2. CDR1 and CDR2 from the germline V gene are SNHLY and FYNNEI. CDR3 length equals 16 residues. V gave up 4 bases and J gave up 7 bases; unmatched junction bases: 9. This chain's CDR3 is CASSGGSGRAMNEQFF. CDR3 bases: TGTGCCAGCAGTGGTGGTAGCGGGAGGGCCATGAATGAGCAGTTCTTC. Full variable domain (remainder filled in from reference TRBV2 and TRBJ2-1): EPEVTQTPSHQVTQMGQEVILRCVPISNHLYFYWYRQILGQKVEFLVSFYNNEISEKSEIFDDQFSVERPDGSNFTLKIRSTKLEDSAMYFCASSGGSGRAMNEQFFGPGTRLTVL.

The CDR3 protein is CASSELSRFSGSTDTQYF. CDR3 DNA sequence: TGTGCCAGCAGTGAACTCTCCCGGTTTAGCGGGAGCACAGATACGCAGTATTTT. The gene calls are TRBV2 and TRBJ2-3, with TRBD2 matching 7 bases. From germline, CDR1 is SNHLY and CDR2 FYNNEI. This CDR3 comprises 18 residues. V shed 2 bases, J shed 0 bases, and the junction held 11 bases outside the gene matches.

The V and J genes are TRBV5-4 and TRBJ1-1; 11 positions match TRBD1. CDR3 length equals 16 residues. CDR1 is SGHNT, CDR2 YYREEE, per germline (reference sequence). V lost 6 bases, J lost 7 bases, and 14 bases stayed unmatched. CDR3 sequence (DNA): TGTGCCAGCACCAAGGGACAGGGGGGGTCTCGTGGTGAAGCTTTCTTT. The encoded protein is CASTKGQGGSRGEAFF.

The chain uses TRBV6-5 and TRBJ2-4; 10 bases fit TRBD1. The CDR3 runs to 15 residues. After removal of 0 bases from V and 9 bases from J, the junction contained 5 bases not matched to a gene. Germline lookup yields CDR1 MNHEY and CDR2 SVGAGI. CDR3 loop: CASSYSWTGGAIQYF. The CDR3 DNA is TGTGCCAGCAGTTACTCCTGGACAGGGGGTGCCATTCAGTACTTC.

This chain joins TRBV5-4 and TRBJ2-5, with D possibly matching TRBD1 (6 bases). The V and J ends lost 0 bases and 2 bases respectively, with 8 bases between them. The CDR3 is 14 residues long. Looked up from germline, CDR1 is SGHNT and CDR2 is YYREEE (reference sequence). Here the CDR3 DNA reads TGTGCCAGCAGCTTGGGGGGGCGTCAAGAGACCCAGTACTTC. This encodes CASSLGGRQETQYF.

A word on this clone: Its ends do not fully match the called genes, so a read error is possible. The same CDR3 is also encoded by other DNA sequences in this sample. In DNA, the CDR3 is TGCGCCAGCAGTGACGGGACAGACCTCATTTATAGCAATCAGCCCCAGCATTTT. Translating it yields CASSDGTDLIYSNQPQHF. V and J are TRBV6-1 and TRBJ1-5; 7 bases map to TRBD1. Per germline, CDR1 MNHNS and CDR2 SASEGT. There are 18 residues in the CDR3.

This clone was detected once. V usage is TRBV13 and J usage is TRBJ2-7, with 7 nucleotides matching TRBD2. Germline V gene lookup returns CDR1 PRHDT and CDR2 FYEKMQ (reference sequence). The length of the CDR3 is 15 residues. Trimming took 5 bases from V and 4 from J; bases not matched to a gene: 11. The CDR3 coding sequence is TGTGCCAGCAGCCTCCGTGGGAGGGTGGATTACGAGCAGTACTTC. It codes for CASSLRGRVDYEQYF.

This chain uses TRBV10-2 with TRBJ1-5; 8 nucleotides line up with TRBD1. Germline CDR1 is WSHSY and CDR2 is SAAADI. The CDR3 is 15 amino acids. V shed 2 bases, J shed 6 bases, and the junction held 6 bases outside the gene matches. The CDR3 DNA reads as TGCGCCAGCAGTGAGGCCAGGGGGCCCGGTCAGCCCCAGCATTTT. Translation gives CASSEARGPGQPQHF.

The chain uses TRBV5-1 and TRBJ2-2; 7 bases line up with TRBD1. Germline trimming cut 3 bases from V and 4 bases from J; bases unmatched to any gene: 3. The germline gives CDR1 SGHRS, CDR2 YFSETQ. This CDR3 contains 14 residues. DNA for the CDR3: TGCGCCAGCAGCTGGGACAGTCTCACCGGGGAGCTGTTTTTT. Protein product: CASSWDSLTGELFF.

This clone was picked up one time. The V gene is TRBV27, the J gene TRBJ1-4; 8 nucleotides align to TRBD1. Germline-derived CDR1 and CDR2 are MNHEY and SMNVEV (reference sequence). The CDR3 consists of 14 residues. V was pared by 5 bases and J by 7 bases, with 6 bases of the junction left unmatched. The CDR3, as DNA: TGTGCCAGCAGTCCGGACAGGGTCGGTGAAAAACTGTTTTTT. Protein: CASSPDRVGEKLFF.

The chain's CDR3 is CASSEDGQGVHQPQHF. Written as DNA, the CDR3 is TGTGCCAGCAGTGAAGATGGACAGGGAGTGCATCAGCCCCAGCATTTT. The chain combines TRBV6-1 with TRBJ1-5, with 8 bases identical to TRBD1. The CDR3 extends over 16 amino acids. The junction had 7 bases not matched to a gene; V was cut back by 1 base and J by 5 bases. Germline assignment: CDR1 MNHNS and CDR2 SASEGT.

J is TRBJ1-4 and V is TRBV6-1; D is ambiguous. Trimming pared 6 bases from V and 5 bases from J, leaving 13 bases between. CDR3 length: 14 amino acids. Germline-derived CDR1 and CDR2 are MNHNS and SASEGT. CDR3 sequence reads: CASRPQRINEKLFF. Written as DNA, the CDR3 is TGTGCCAGCAGGCCACAGAGAATAAATGAAAAACTGTTTTTT.

V is TRBV7-9 and J is TRBJ2-1, with 9 positions matching TRBD2. This CDR3 region has 19 residues. Trimming took 4 bases from V and 4 from J; bases not matched to a gene: 17. CDR1 SEHNR and CDR2 FQNEAQ come from the germline V gene (reference sequence). The CDR3 here is CASSSTVRPSGNNYNEQFF. CDR3 in DNA: TGTGCCAGCAGCTCGACTGTGAGGCCTAGCGGGAATAATTACAATGAGCAGTTCTTC.

This chain links TRBV5-1 with TRBJ2-2, with 7 nucleotides matching TRBD1. CDR1 is SGHRS, CDR2 YFSETQ, per germline. CDR3 length: 15 residues. The ends lost 2 bases at V and 4 bases at J; junction bases unmatched: 5. The CDR3 DNA reads TGCGCCAGCAGCTTTCTGGACAGGTTCACCGGGGAGCTGTTTTTT. Translated, it gives CASSFLDRFTGELFF.

The chain links TRBV6-1 to TRBJ2-1; the match to TRBD2 covers 9 bases. Germline CDR1 reads MNHNS; CDR2 reads SASEGT. The CDR3 is made up of 16 amino acids. Trimming took 4 bases from V and 0 from J; bases not matched to a gene: 4. This chain's CDR3 is CASSGLAEVSYNEQFF. CDR3 DNA sequence: TGTGCCAGCAGTGGACTAGCGGAAGTCTCCTACAATGAGCAGTTCTTC.

Concerning this clone: This same CDR3 is encoded by further DNA sequences in the sample. The chain is built from TRBV5-1 and TRBJ2-7, with 7 bases identical to TRBD2. The CDR3 extends over 15 amino acids. The trim removed 4 bases at V and 4 bases at J, leaving 11 bases unmatched. From germline, CDR1 is SGHRS and CDR2 YFSETQ. The CDR3 sequence is CASSVVRGRTYEQYF. CDR3 nucleotides: TGCGCCAGCAGCGTGGTTCGCGGGAGAACTTACGAGCAGTACTTC.

V gene TRBV2 combines with J gene TRBJ2-5; 12 nucleotides match TRBD2. The V and J ends lost 3 bases and 11 bases, in that order; junction bases with no gene match: 7. Per the germline V gene, CDR1 is SNHLY and CDR2 is FYNNEI. The CDR3 is 14 amino acids. CDR3 DNA: TGTGCCAGCAGTGAGAGGACTAGCGGGATAGAGCAGTACTTC. It translates to CASSERTSGIEQYF. Variable domain in full (rest from reference TRBV2 and TRBJ2-5): EPEVTQTPSHQVTQMGQEVILRCVPISNHLYFYWYRQILGQKVEFLVSFYNNEISEKSEIFDDQFSVERPDGSNFTLKIRSTKLEDSAMYFCASSERTSGIEQYFGPGTRLLVL.

The chain joins TRBV7-8 to TRBJ1-4; perhaps TRBD1 as D (5 bases). Germline lookup yields CDR1 SGHVS and CDR2 FQNEAQ. V was shortened by 5 bases and J by 2 bases, with 18 bases between the two germline ends. This CDR3 spans 17 amino acids. In DNA form, the CDR3 reads TGTGCCAGCAGCACAAAAGGGGTTTGGCAGACTAATGAAAAACTGTTTTTT. It is translated as CASSTKGVWQTNEKLFF.

This clone was recorded only once. Here the CDR3 DNA reads TGCGCCAGCAGCCCGGACAGGGATACAGATACGCAGTATTTT. This translates into CASSPDRDTDTQYF. The rearrangement links TRBV4-1 to TRBJ2-3; TRBD1 agrees at 8 bases. Germline lookup yields CDR1 MGHRA and CDR2 YSYEKL. The junction had 3 bases not matched to a gene; V was cut back by 4 bases and J by 3 bases. This CDR3 is 14 amino acids long.

This clone is a singleton in its sample. The chain couples TRBV2 to TRBJ1-5; 8 positions agree with TRBD1. The CDR3 has 16 amino acids. J gave up 0 bases and V 3 bases, and 4 bases lay outside the gene matches. From germline, CDR1 is SNHLY and CDR2 FYNNEI. The CDR3 DNA reads as TGTGCCAGCAGTGAGGGGGACAGGAATAGCAATCAGCCCCAGCATTTT. It codes for CASSEGDRNSNQPQHF.

The table lists this clone with a few counts. The CDR3 sequence: CATSRDLDTQYF. CDR3 in DNA: TGTGCCACCAGCAGAGATCTGGATACGCAGTATTTT. V is TRBV15 and J is TRBJ2-3; D unresolved. The CDR3 totals 12 residues. CDR1 is LNHNV, CDR2 YYDKDF, per germline (reference sequence). The ends were cut back, 0 bases at V and 6 bases at J, with 4 bases in the middle.

V is TRBV9 and J is TRBJ2-3; 7 bases map to TRBD2. Germline V lookup: CDR1 SGDLS, CDR2 YYNGEE. The CDR3 has 17 residues. The V and J ends lost 2 bases and 4 bases, in that order; junction bases with no gene match: 13. DNA for the CDR3: TGTGCCAGCAGCGTGAGTGCGGGAGCGTCCTTTGCAGATACGCAGTATTTT. This encodes CASSVSAGASFADTQYF.

Turning to this clone: The identical CDR3 is also encoded by other nucleotide sequences in the sample. The rearrangement uses TRBV4-1 and TRBJ1-5; D not resolved. V gave up 0 bases and J gave up 5 bases, with 5 bases separating them. Germline V lookup: CDR1 MGHRA, CDR2 YSYEKL. CDR3 length: 13 residues. CDR3 sequence: CASSQDRDQPQHF. As DNA, the CDR3 is TGCGCCAGCAGCCAAGATCGCGATCAGCCCCAGCATTTT.

The chain combines TRBV28 with TRBJ2-3; D is unclear. V was clipped by 5 bases and J by 4 bases, with 19 bases between them. Looked up from germline, CDR1 is MDHEN and CDR2 is SYDVKM. This CDR3 has 16 amino acids. The CDR3 region is CASSRRQAYRSDTQYF. Here the CDR3 DNA reads TGTGCCAGCAGTCGTCGCCAGGCCTATAGGTCAGATACGCAGTATTTT.